The 11 T cell receptor beta chains below all came from one sample that was sequenced in a study of blood T cell repertoires in COVID-19. The method was immunoSEQ multiplex PCR; TCRdb's version includes in-frame clones alone and lacks a portion of them. The table records over 200,000 clones, 80% to 90% of them present only once. Sequencing used PBMCs or T cells enriched from blood (not recorded which). These receptors all come from a woman aged 25 to 39 who had been exposed to COVID-19.

The gene calls are TRBV2 and TRBJ2-7; maybe TRBD1 (5 bases). The CDR3 sequence is 14 residues long. CDR1 SNHLY and CDR2 FYNNEI come from the germline V gene. Trimming stripped 7 bases from V and 4 bases from J, with 17 bases between. CDR3 in DNA: TGTGCCAGCAAGGGCAGGGCCTCGACATACGAGCAGTACTTC. Protein sequence: CASKGRASTYEQYF.

The chain carries TRBV7-9 and TRBJ1-4; 7 bases line up with TRBD1. The germline V gene encodes CDR1 SEHNR and CDR2 FQNEAQ (reference sequence). Trimming removed 5 bases from V and 5 bases from J; junction bases left unmatched: 8. The CDR3 loop spans 15 amino acids. CDR3 in DNA: TGTGCCAGCAGCACTCAGACAGGGCAAAATGAAAAACTGTTTTTT. It yields the protein CASSTQTGQNEKLFF.

The chain joins TRBV7-6 to TRBJ1-2; a possible D gene is TRBD1 (6 bases). This CDR3 contains 17 residues. Trimming stripped 1 base from V and 4 bases from J, with 19 bases between. Germline CDR1 SGHVS, CDR2 FNYEAQ. Here the CDR3 DNA reads TGTGCCAGCAGCTTAGTTCCCCCACACACAGGGAGCTATGGCTACACCTTC. The encoded protein is CASSLVPPHTGSYGYTF.

A few counts support this clone. The chain carries TRBV7-9 and TRBJ1-4; 9 bases align to TRBD1. CDR3 size: 16 residues. The V segment lost 5 bases and the J segment 4 bases; nucleotides outside the gene matches: 8. Germline V gene lookup returns CDR1 SEHNR and CDR2 FQNEAQ (reference sequence). CDR3 nucleotides: TGTGCCAGCAGCAAACCCGGGACAGGGATTAATGAAAAACTGTTTTTT. Translated: CASSKPGTGINEKLFF.

The V call is TRBV15, the J call TRBJ2-3; D is unresolved. This CDR3 region has 14 residues. V lost 4 bases and J lost 2, with 10 bases in between. From germline, CDR1 is LNHNV and CDR2 YYDKDF (reference sequence). CDR3: CATSKTRNTDTQYF. In DNA form, the CDR3 reads TGTGCCACCAGCAAGACAAGGAACACAGATACGCAGTATTTT. Looking up the rest from reference TRBV15 and TRBJ2-3 gives the full variable domain: DAMVIQNPRYQVTQFGKPVTLSCSQTLNHNVMYWYQQKSSQAPKLLFHYYDKDFNNEADTPDNFQSRRPNTSFCFLDIRSPGLGDTAMYLCATSKTRNTDTQYFGPGTRLTVL.

A note on this clone: The sample carries other DNA sequences with the same CDR3. V usage is TRBV7-9 and J usage is TRBJ2-1; D may be TRBD2 (5 bases). The CDR3 has 14 amino acids. V was pared by 5 bases and J by 0 bases, with 8 bases between. Germline-derived CDR1 and CDR2 are SEHNR and FQNEAQ (reference sequence). CDR3 sequence reads: CASSPGGSYNEQFF. The CDR3 DNA follows: TGTGCCAGCAGCCCCGGAGGCTCCTACAATGAGCAGTTCTTC.

This clone was counted a single time. The chain combines TRBV28 with TRBJ1-5; D perhaps matches TRBD1 (5 bases). Per germline, CDR1 MDHEN and CDR2 SYDVKM. The ends were cut back, 5 bases at V and 4 bases at J, with 21 bases in the middle. This CDR3 is built from 17 residues. CDR3 in DNA: TGTGCCAGCAGTCCCGTCGGGGGGTCCCGACCTAATCAGCCCCAGCATTTT. Translated: CASSPVGGSRPNQPQHF.

This chain connects TRBV6-6 to TRBJ1-5; D is possibly TRBD1 (5 bases). This CDR3 region has 13 residues. The V end lost 7 bases, the J end lost 7 bases, and 14 bases lay between the germline ends. CDR1 and CDR2 from the germline V gene are MNHNY and SVGAGI (reference sequence). The CDR3 reads CASTLGGYQPQHF. In DNA, the CDR3 is TGTGCCAGCACCCTTGGGGGGTACCAGCCCCAGCATTTT.

The chain links TRBV28 to TRBJ2-7, with D perhaps matching TRBD2 (6 bases). V lost 3 bases to trimming and J lost 6 bases, with 12 bases between them. The CDR3 sequence is 13 residues long. CDR1 is MDHEN, CDR2 SYDVKM, per germline. CDR3 loop: CASSLDGRGEQYF. The CDR3 DNA reads as TGTGCCAGCAGTTTGGACGGGAGAGGCGAGCAGTACTTC.

The V gene is TRBV12-3 or TRBV12-4, the J gene TRBJ2-7, with D maybe TRBD1 (5 bases). V was clipped by 3 bases and J by 2 bases, with 8 bases between them. The CDR3 has 13 residues. CDR3 sequence: CASSLGQPYEQYF. The CDR3 DNA reads as TGTGCCAGCAGTTTGGGGCAGCCCTACGAGCAGTACTTC.

V and J are TRBV6-5 and TRBJ2-2, with D possibly being TRBD2 (6 bases). The CDR3 runs 15 residues. V was shortened by 6 bases and J by 7 bases, with 18 bases between the two germline ends. Germline lookup yields CDR1 MNHEY and CDR2 SVGAGI. In DNA, the CDR3 is TGTGCCAGCAGGCCCCCGACAGCGGGTGGCGGGGAGCTGTTTTTT. This gives the protein CASRPPTAGGGELFF.